This TCR beta chain was obtained from a study of blood T cell repertoires in COVID-19. Looking at the study overall: T cells, B-cell-depleted T cells, or PBMCs provided the cDNA or gDNA that served as material.

Trimming took 8 bases from V and 1 from J, leaving 12 bases between them. The CDR3 runs to 14 residues. Germline CDR1 and CDR2: LNHDA and SQIVND (reference sequence). The authors' processing: Amplification of reference gene primers provided the estimated nucleated cell counts. Clones were sequenced by immunoSEQ multiplex PCR, and TCRdb holds only the in-frame ones, with some missing. The DNA gave D and trimming, while V, J and clone size come from that table. Altogether 90,000 to 100,000 clones are present, approximately 85% being singletons, with the ten largest covering 9.5% to 15%. The chain links TRBV19 to TRBJ2-1; the D gene is possibly TRBD2 (6 bases). Input material: peripheral blood. The TCR sequence derives from a human donor in a cohort sampled during active COVID-19. In nucleotides, the CDR3 is TGTGCCAGTGGGCCGGGAGAATCCTACAATGAGCAGTTCTTC. As protein: CASGPGESYNEQFF.